One and the same sample provided the 29 T cell receptor beta chains below, sequenced in a study of T cell changes during pregnancy in multiple sclerosis. Sequencing used immunoSEQ multiplex PCR; TCRdb keeps in-frame clones, though not all of them. The sample includes about 87,000 clones, 90% to 95% of them seen just once. Sequenced material: peripheral blood, taken in the third trimester of pregnancy. The receptor set was obtained from a female donor in good health, enrolled as a control in a pregnancy study.

This rearrangement joins TRBV28 to TRBJ1-1, with D maybe TRBD1 (5 bases). V was clipped by 5 bases and J by 1 base, with 14 bases between them. There are 15 residues in the CDR3. Germline CDR1 and CDR2: MDHEN and SYDVKM. The CDR3 loop reads CASSPFWGPNTEAFF. The CDR3 DNA sequence: TGTGCCAGCAGTCCCTTTTGGGGCCCGAACACTGAAGCTTTCTTT.

The chain couples TRBV5-1 to TRBJ2-1; D is uncertain. V was cut by 0 bases and J by 2 bases, with 12 bases left in between. The CDR3 extends over 16 amino acids. Germline CDR1 reads SGHRS; CDR2 reads YFSETQ. The CDR3 nucleotides read TGCGCCAGCAGCTTGGCAGGATCAGACCCCTACAATGAGCAGTTCTTC. Its translation: CASSLAGSDPYNEQFF. Combining the CDR3 with reference TRBV5-1 and TRBJ2-1 gives the whole variable domain KAGVTQTPRYLIKTRGQQVTLSCSPISGHRSVSWYQQTPGQGLQFLFEYFSETQRNKGNFPGRFSGRQFSNSRSEMNVSTLELGDSALYLCASSLAGSDPYNEQFFGPGTRLTVL.

The chain has TRBV28 and TRBJ1-2, with no clear D. Trimming stripped 1 base from V and 7 bases from J, with 10 bases between. Germline V gene data show CDR1 as MDHEN and CDR2 as SYDVKM. CDR3 size: 13 residues. In DNA form, the CDR3 reads TGTGCCAGCAGTTTATTAGGCCCGGGTGGCTACACCTTC. Its translation: CASSLLGPGGYTF.

This rearrangement joins TRBV11-3 to TRBJ2-3; 9 bases are shared with TRBD1. The V gene's germline CDR1 is SGHNT and CDR2 YENEEA. Trimming removed 1 base from V and 14 bases from J; junction bases left unmatched: 16. This CDR3 is built from 16 residues. The CDR3 region is CASSLVTGGAPRIPYF. The CDR3 nucleotides are TGTGCCAGCAGCTTAGTGACAGGGGGAGCGCCCAGGATCCCGTATTTT.

V and J are TRBV4-1 and TRBJ2-3, with D possibly matching TRBD2 (5 bases). Germline CDR1 and CDR2: MGHRA and YSYEKL. Trimming stripped 0 bases from V and 6 bases from J, with 22 bases between. CDR3 size: 18 residues. The CDR3: CASSQDIMWGDLPDTQYF. The DNA for the CDR3 is TGCGCCAGCAGCCAAGATATCATGTGGGGAGACCTCCCGGATACGCAGTATTTT.

The chain has TRBV9 and TRBJ2-2, with a weak D call TRBD2 (6 bases). The germline V and J ends were trimmed by 2 bases and 7 bases, with 9 bases remaining between them. Germline CDR1 SGDLS, CDR2 YYNGEE. The CDR3 runs 13 residues. CDR3 in DNA: TGTGCCAGCAGCGTTGGGGGACTCGGGGAGCTGTTTTTT. Its translation: CASSVGGLGELFF.

The V gene is TRBV5-4, the J gene TRBJ2-7; 16 bases map to TRBD2. Germline CDR1 and CDR2: SGHNT and YYREEE (reference sequence). The CDR3 has 18 amino acids. V shed 2 bases and J 5 bases; nucleotides not matched to a gene: 10. The CDR3 sequence is CASSLGGLAGGPADEQYF. CDR3 nucleotides: TGTGCCAGCAGCTTAGGGGGACTAGCGGGAGGGCCAGCGGACGAGCAGTACTTC.

The genes are TRBV11-2 and TRBJ2-3; 8 bases map to TRBD2. Germline CDR1 and CDR2: SGHAT and FQNNGV. After removal of 4 bases from V and 7 bases from J, the junction contained 7 bases not matched to a gene. The CDR3 runs 14 residues. Here the CDR3 DNA reads TGTGCCAGCAGCTCCTCCGGGACTAGACATACGCAGTATTTT. Translated: CASSSSGTRHTQYF.

The V call is TRBV10-3, the J call TRBJ2-3; a weak D match, TRBD2 (5 bases). Germline assignment: CDR1 ENHRY and CDR2 SYGVKD. CDR3 length: 13 amino acids. V shed 2 bases and J shed 13 bases, with 16 bases lying between them. As DNA, the CDR3 is TGTGCCATCAGTGAGCCGACTATTCGGAGGAAGTATTTT. It specifies CAISEPTIRRKYF.

The chain is built from TRBV2 and TRBJ1-4, with TRBD1 as a possible D gene (6 bases). The CDR3 is made up of 15 amino acids. Germline V CDR1 and CDR2: SNHLY, FYNNEI. V gave up 2 bases and J gave up 6 bases, with 13 bases separating them. CDR3 in amino acids: CASSEHREGYEKLFF. CDR3 bases: TGTGCCAGCAGTGAACACAGGGAGGGGTATGAAAAACTGTTTTTT.

The sample holds a few counts of this clone. In nucleotides, the CDR3 is TGCAGCGTTCGTTTCGGGGGCACTGAAGCTTTCTTT. Its protein is CSVRFGGTEAFF. The rearrangement uses TRBV29-1 and TRBJ1-1; D may be TRBD1 (5 bases). The germline V gene has CDR1 SQVTM and CDR2 ANQGSEA. The CDR3 extends over 12 amino acids. Trimming stripped 5 bases from V and 4 bases from J, with 11 bases between.

This chain joins TRBV9 and TRBJ2-4; D might be TRBD2 (6 bases). The V gene lost 4 bases and the J gene lost 3 bases, with 14 bases spanning the gap. This CDR3 is 15 amino acids long. The germline V gene encodes CDR1 SGDLS and CDR2 YYNGEE. The CDR3 nucleotides are TGTGCCAGCAGCAACGGGGGTAGTGTCAAAAACATTCAGTACTTC. Amino acids: CASSNGGSVKNIQYF.

The chain has TRBV5-1 and TRBJ1-2, with TRBD1 identical over 7 bases. The V segment lost 2 bases and the J segment 4 bases; nucleotides outside the gene matches: 11. CDR3 size: 16 residues. Germline V gene sequence: CDR1 SGHRS, CDR2 YFSETQ. The CDR3 sequence is CASSLMAGTALYGYTF. As DNA, the CDR3 is TGCGCCAGCAGCTTAATGGCTGGGACAGCCCTCTATGGCTACACCTTC.

This clone was detected only a few times. V gene TRBV6-1 combines with J gene TRBJ2-6; a possible D gene is TRBD2 (6 bases). V lost 7 bases and J lost 0, with 10 bases in between. This CDR3 region has 15 residues. CDR1 is MNHNS and CDR2 is SASEGT in the germline V gene. CDR3 loop: CASTERVSGANVLTF. CDR3 DNA: TGTGCCAGCACCGAGCGGGTCTCTGGGGCCAACGTCCTGACTTTC.

CDR3 residues: CASSLGRGGTYEQYF. For the CDR3, the DNA is TGTGCCAGCAGTTTGGGAAGGGGGGGAACCTACGAGCAGTACTTC. The chain recombines TRBV28 with TRBJ2-7, with D tentatively TRBD2 (7 bases). The CDR3 covers 15 residues. Germline CDR1 is MDHEN and CDR2 is SYDVKM. Trimming took 3 bases from V and 2 from J, leaving 14 bases between them.

The genes are TRBV7-6 and TRBJ2-1; D is possibly TRBD1 (6 bases). CDR3 length equals 14 residues. V was cut by 5 bases and J by 9 bases, with 17 bases left in between. The V gene's germline CDR1 is SGHVS and CDR2 FNYEAQ. The chain's CDR3 is CASSRQAVGGEQFF. The CDR3 region has the DNA TGTGCCAGCAGCCGACAGGCTGTCGGTGGTGAGCAGTTCTTC. The whole variable domain, remainder taken from reference TRBV7-6 and TRBJ2-1, is GAGVSQSPRYKVTKRGQDVALRCDPISGHVSLYWYRQALGQGPEFLTYFNYEAQQDKSGLPNDRFSAERPEGSISTLTIQRTEQRDSAMYRCASSRQAVGGEQFFGPGTRLTVL.

The chain employs TRBV27 and TRBJ2-1, with 13 bases matching TRBD2. V was clipped by 4 bases and J by 7 bases; unmatched bases: 7. This CDR3 contains 16 residues. CDR1 and CDR2 from the germline V gene are MNHEY and SMNVEV (reference sequence). This chain's CDR3 is CASSSLGLAGKNEQFF. The CDR3 region has the DNA TGTGCCAGCAGTTCCCTGGGACTAGCGGGAAAAAATGAGCAGTTCTTC.

The J gene is TRBJ1-1, the V gene TRBV4-1, with 9 bases identical to TRBD1. The V and J ends lost 3 bases and 4 bases, in that order; junction bases with no gene match: 6. The CDR3 sequence is 15 residues long. Germline CDR1 reads MGHRA; CDR2 reads YSYEKL. The CDR3 reads CASSQDRGAGTEAFF. The CDR3 DNA sequence: TGCGCCAGCAGCCAGGACAGGGGCGCAGGCACTGAAGCTTTCTTT.

The chain recombines TRBV5-1 with TRBJ2-3; 10 bases are a match to TRBD1. The CDR3 spans 15 residues. The germline gives CDR1 SGHRS, CDR2 YFSETQ. V trimming: 5 bases; J trimming: 4 bases; junction bases outside the gene matches: 7. CDR3 amino acids: CASSSGQGNADTQYF. The DNA for the CDR3 is TGCGCCAGCAGTTCGGGACAGGGGAACGCAGATACGCAGTATTTT.

This clone was found once. This chain links TRBV4-1 with TRBJ1-1; TRBD1 is a possible D gene (6 bases). V lost 4 bases to trimming and J lost 1 base, with 16 bases between them. Germline CDR1 MGHRA, CDR2 YSYEKL. This CDR3 has 16 amino acids. The CDR3 DNA reads TGCGCCAGCAGCCCCCGTACCGGGACATCGAACACTGAAGCTTTCTTT. The encoded protein is CASSPRTGTSNTEAFF.

The chain has TRBV19 and TRBJ2-7, with TRBD1 matching over 9 bases. Germline trimming cut 5 bases from V and 1 base from J; bases unmatched to any gene: 6. Germline CDR1 reads LNHDA; CDR2 reads SQIVND (reference sequence). The CDR3 length is 15 residues. The CDR3 reads CASSSSGTGSYEQYF. The CDR3 nucleotides are TGTGCCAGTAGTTCCTCCGGGACAGGGTCCTACGAGCAGTACTTC.

The chain has TRBV5-5 and TRBJ2-7; 14 bases are a match to TRBD2. This CDR3 has 16 residues. V trimming: 4 bases; J trimming: 4 bases; junction bases outside the gene matches: 7. Germline V lookup: CDR1 SGHKS, CDR2 YYEKEE (reference sequence). In DNA, the CDR3 is TGTGCCAGCAGCCCCGGACTAGCGGGAGGCGGATACGAGCAGTACTTC. It encodes CASSPGLAGGGYEQYF.

The sample holds one count of this clone. V gene TRBV28 combines with J gene TRBJ1-2; 8 bases line up with TRBD1. This CDR3 is built from 14 residues. Germline CDR1 and CDR2: MDHEN and SYDVKM. Unmatched junction bases numbered 5, after V lost 8 bases and J lost 0 bases. CDR3 DNA sequence: TGTGCCAGCCTAATGACAGGGGCTAACTATGGCTACACCTTC. This codes for CASLMTGANYGYTF.

The chain is built from TRBV6-5 and TRBJ2-7, with a possible D match to TRBD2 (6 bases). Per germline, CDR1 MNHEY and CDR2 SVGAGI. V lost 1 base, J lost 4 bases, and 17 bases lay in between. This CDR3 has 16 amino acids. CDR3 amino acids: CASSYYGRGLLYEQYF. CDR3 sequence (DNA): TGTGCCAGCAGTTACTACGGGCGGGGACTTCTTTACGAGCAGTACTTC.

The chain recombines TRBV6-5 with TRBJ1-5, with a possible D match to TRBD1 (5 bases). This CDR3 comprises 15 residues. Germline V lookup: CDR1 MNHEY, CDR2 SVGAGI. The ends were cut back, 6 bases at V and 0 bases at J, with 12 bases in the middle. This chain's CDR3 is CASRAQGNSNQPQHF. The CDR3 nucleotides are TGTGCCAGCAGGGCCCAGGGTAATAGCAATCAGCCCCAGCATTTT.

This sequence joins TRBV28 and TRBJ1-2; no clear D. Trimming pared 5 bases from V and 4 bases from J, leaving 17 bases between. From germline, CDR1 is MDHEN and CDR2 SYDVKM. This CDR3 region has 15 residues. CDR3 sequence reads: CASSIVEGVGYGYTF. CDR3 nucleotide sequence: TGTGCCAGCAGTATCGTCGAGGGCGTGGGCTATGGCTACACCTTC.

This rearrangement joins TRBV7-8 to TRBJ1-1; 8 positions match TRBD1. The CDR3 runs to 16 residues. The V and J ends lost 2 bases and 3 bases, in that order; junction bases with no gene match: 8. Germline assignment: CDR1 SGHVS and CDR2 FQNEAQ. CDR3 coding DNA: TGTGCCAGCAGCTTATTAACCGGACAGGGAGACACTGAAGCTTTCTTT. Its protein is CASSLLTGQGDTEAFF.

V usage is TRBV7-2 and J usage is TRBJ2-1; D call uncertain. This CDR3 has 12 residues. Germline values: CDR1 SGHTA, CDR2 FQGNSA. V shed 5 bases and J shed 9 bases, with 11 bases lying between them. This CDR3 reads CASSPLVSEQFF. CDR3 in DNA: TGTGCCAGCAGCCCCTTAGTGAGTGAGCAGTTCTTC.

This rearrangement joins TRBV27 to TRBJ1-1, with D possibly matching TRBD1 (6 bases). Germline CDR1 and CDR2: MNHEY and SMNVEV (reference sequence). V was cut by 8 bases and J by 5 bases, with 21 bases left in between. The CDR3 sequence is 15 residues long. This CDR3 is CASSITGSAYTEAFF. CDR3 in DNA: TGTGCCAGCTCCATAACAGGGAGTGCATATACTGAAGCTTTCTTT.